Following are 27 T cell receptor beta chains from one sample sequenced in a study of blood T cells in healthy people across ages. Primers used in a second PCR of about 6 to 11 cycles were a sample-barcoded 5' primer and a J-beta primer mix. In TCRdb, the 5' RACE reads were re-called with MiXCR into one record per CDR3 protein. The table has 650,000 to 900,000 distinct CDR3 sequences, around 62% seen once. The sample was blood. Receptors were obtained from a man aged 25 to 45 in good health.

The chain couples TRBV29-1 to TRBJ2-7, with TRBD1 identical over 7 bases. The V gene end was trimmed by 7 bases and the J gene end by 7 bases; junction bases not matched to a gene: 13. The CDR3 has 13 residues. Germline CDR1 and CDR2: SQVTM and ANQGSEA. CDR3 bases: TGCAGCGCCTCTCGGGACAGTCGGAGTGAGCAGTACTTC. Its translation is CSASRDSRSEQYF.

The V gene is TRBV5-6, the J gene TRBJ1-2, with 8 bases aligning to TRBD1. The germline gives CDR1 SGHDT, CDR2 YYEEEE. Trimming removed 1 base from V and 6 bases from J; junction bases left unmatched: 5. The CDR3 consists of 14 residues. The CDR3 nucleotides are TGTGCCAGCAGCTTGAGGGACAGGTCGGATGGCTACACCTTC. Residues: CASSLRDRSDGYTF.

The chain recombines TRBV9 with TRBJ2-1; TRBD1 agrees at 7 bases. CDR1 and CDR2 (germline): SGDLS, YYNGEE. This CDR3 region has 17 residues. The V segment lost 3 bases and the J segment 3 bases; nucleotides outside the gene matches: 12. CDR3 sequence (DNA): TGTGCCAGCAGCGGACCCCAAAGGGGGCTGGTCTACAATGAGCAGTTCTTC. This codes for CASSGPQRGLVYNEQFF. The full variable domain, completed using reference TRBV9 and TRBJ2-1, is DSGVTQTPKHLITATGQRVTLRCSPRSGDLSVYWYQQSLDQGLQFLIQYYNGEERAKGNILERFSAQQFPDLHSELNLSSLELGDSALYFCASSGPQRGLVYNEQFFGPGTRLTVL.

J is TRBJ2-7 and V is TRBV5-5; the D gene is possibly TRBD1 (5 bases). Trimming removed 6 bases at V and 5 bases at J, with 21 bases between. CDR3 length: 15 residues. Germline V CDR1 and CDR2: SGHKS, YYEKEE (reference sequence). For the CDR3, the DNA is TGTGCCAGCACCTCCGGTGGGCAGGGCAAGGACGAGCAGTACTTC. It translates to CASTSGGQGKDEQYF.

V is TRBV7-9 and J is TRBJ1-2; D is perhaps TRBD1 (6 bases). Germline loops: CDR1 SEHNR, CDR2 FQNEAQ (reference sequence). Trimming cost V 5 bases and J 4 bases, with 20 bases left between them. This CDR3 has 16 amino acids. The CDR3 coding sequence is TGTGCCAGCAGCACCAACAGGGACGGCCGACTCTATGGCTACACCTTC. Protein sequence: CASSTNRDGRLYGYTF.

The chain uses TRBV6-2 or TRBV6-3 and TRBJ1-5; TRBD1 aligns across 9 bases. The germline gives CDR1 MNHEY, CDR2 SVGEGT. V shed 6 bases, J shed 3 bases, and the junction held 15 bases outside the gene matches. This CDR3 region has 18 residues. Here the CDR3 DNA reads TGTGCCAGCAGCCACCCTCAACCGGGACAGGGATTCAATCAGCCCCAGCATTTT. It translates to CASSHPQPGQGFNQPQHF.

The V and J genes are TRBV6-2 or TRBV6-3 and TRBJ1-5; D uncertain. Germline lookup yields CDR1 MNHEY and CDR2 SVGEGT. V lost 7 bases to trimming and J lost 2 bases, with 18 bases between them. The CDR3 totals 16 residues. CDR3 sequence reads: CASKLREEGGNQPQHF. In DNA form, the CDR3 reads TGTGCCAGCAAGCTCCGCGAGGAAGGAGGCAATCAGCCCCAGCATTTT.

In this sample, this clonotype turned up a few times. The chain has TRBV27 and TRBJ1-4, with 9 bases lining up with TRBD1. V trimming: 5 bases; J trimming: 7 bases; junction bases outside the gene matches: 8. Per germline, CDR1 MNHEY and CDR2 SMNVEV (reference sequence). This CDR3 spans 15 amino acids. CDR3: CASSPYRGRGEKLFF. CDR3 DNA: TGTGCCAGCAGTCCCTACAGGGGGCGCGGTGAAAAACTGTTTTTT.

This rearrangement joins TRBV29-1 to TRBJ2-3; D not resolved. The CDR3 spans 12 residues. Trimming took off 3 bases at V and 1 base at J, with 5 bases between the two ends. Germline CDR1 SQVTM, CDR2 ANQGSEA. The chain's CDR3 is CSVDDGTDTQYF. The CDR3 coding sequence is TGCAGCGTTGACGACGGCACAGATACGCAGTATTTT.

On this clonotype: Likely a read error: the CDR3 ends without its conserved phenylalanine or tryptophan. V and J are TRBV28 and TRBJ2-5; D tentatively fits TRBD1 or TRBD2 (5 bases each). CDR1 and CDR2 from the germline V gene are MDHEN and SYDVKM. There are 15 residues in the CDR3. With 6 bases removed from V and 5 bases from J, the gap between germline ends came to 19 bases. The CDR3 DNA sequence: TGTGCCAGCAGGGAGGCCGTGACAGACCTTGAGACCCAGTACTCC. It translates to CASREAVTDLETQYS.

The genes are TRBV19 and TRBJ2-1; TRBD2 agrees at 10 bases. The CDR3 length is 16 residues. Looked up from germline, CDR1 is LNHDA and CDR2 is SQIVND (reference sequence). J was trimmed by 7 bases and V by 0 bases; bases with no gene match: 6. The CDR3: CASSIDHDSGGNEQFF. For the CDR3, the DNA is TGTGCCAGTAGTATAGATCACGATAGCGGGGGGAATGAGCAGTTCTTC. The whole variable domain, remainder taken from reference TRBV19 and TRBJ2-1, is DGGITQSPKYLFRKEGQNVTLSCEQNLNHDAMYWYRQDPGQGLRLIYYSQIVNDFQKGDIAEGYSVSREKKESFPLTVTSAQKNPTAFYLCASSIDHDSGGNEQFFGPGTRLTVL.

DNA of the CDR3: TGCAGCGTTGAAGATTCTCAGACTAGCGGAGTTATACAGTACTTC. It yields the protein CSVEDSQTSGVIQYF. The J gene is TRBJ2-7, the V gene TRBV29-1, with 9 bases fitting TRBD2. Trimming took 0 bases from V and 10 from J; bases not matched to a gene: 13. The CDR3 has 15 amino acids. In germline, CDR1 is SQVTM, CDR2 ANQGSEA.

The chain joins TRBV7-9 to TRBJ1-2; D might be TRBD1 (5 bases). The germline gives CDR1 SEHNR, CDR2 FQNEAQ (reference sequence). The V gene lost 4 bases and the J gene lost 5 bases, with 14 bases spanning the gap. The CDR3 runs 14 residues. CDR3 residues: CASSSTDPRYGYTF. Written as DNA, the CDR3 is TGTGCCAGCAGCTCGACAGACCCACGATATGGCTACACCTTC.

This chain connects TRBV3-1 to TRBJ2-1; the D gene is possibly TRBD1 (6 bases). With 2 bases removed from V and 10 bases from J, the gap between germline ends came to 18 bases. CDR3 length: 15 residues. Germline V lookup: CDR1 LGHDT, CDR2 YNNKEL (reference sequence). CDR3 coding DNA: TGTGCCAGCAGCCAACAGGGGTTTCCCTCCTACGAGCAGTTCTTC. It codes for CASSQQGFPSYEQFF.

The V gene is TRBV20-1, the J gene TRBJ1-2; 8 positions agree with TRBD1. This CDR3 region has 13 residues. The germline V gene encodes CDR1 DFQATT and CDR2 SNEGSKA (reference sequence). V lost 7 bases, J lost 2 bases, and 6 bases stayed unmatched. CDR3 sequence reads: CSERQGRNYGYTF. CDR3 nucleotides: TGCAGTGAACGACAGGGGAGAAACTATGGCTACACCTTC.

The rearrangement joins TRBV9 to TRBJ2-3; D might be TRBD1 or TRBD2, each matching 5 bases. CDR3 length: 16 amino acids. V was clipped by 0 bases and J by 5 bases, with 16 bases between them. CDR1 is SGDLS, CDR2 YYNGEE, per germline. The CDR3 is CASSVATERGEDTQYF. In nucleotides, the CDR3 is TGTGCCAGCAGCGTAGCTACCGAGAGGGGAGAAGATACGCAGTATTTT. The full variable domain, completed using reference TRBV9 and TRBJ2-3, is DSGVTQTPKHLITATGQRVTLRCSPRSGDLSVYWYQQSLDQGLQFLIQYYNGEERAKGNILERFSAQQFPDLHSELNLSSLELGDSALYFCASSVATERGEDTQYFGPGTRLTVL.

The chain uses TRBV13 and TRBJ2-1; D might be TRBD2 (6 bases). Trimming took 4 bases from V and 8 from J, leaving 15 bases between them. The CDR3 extends over 14 amino acids. CDR1 and CDR2 from the germline V gene are PRHDT and FYEKMQ (reference sequence). CDR3 amino acids: CASSSWDFGDEQFF. CDR3 nucleotide sequence: TGTGCCAGCAGCTCATGGGACTTCGGCGATGAGCAGTTCTTC.

CDR3 sequence (DNA): TGCGCCAGCAGCTTGGCCGACAGGGCGAATGAGGGTGAGCAGTTCTTC. Protein sequence: CASSLADRANEGEQFF. The chain has TRBV5-1 and TRBJ2-1, with TRBD1 matching over 7 bases. Trimming at V came to 0 bases and at J to 9 bases, leaving 12 bases not matched to a gene. This CDR3 region has 16 residues. The germline V gene has CDR1 SGHRS and CDR2 YFSETQ.

Note on this clonotype: At one boundary the junction diverges from the germline segment, which might be a read error. The gene calls are TRBV15 and TRBJ2-3; TRBD2 is a possible D gene (6 bases). Germline V gene data show CDR1 as LNHNV and CDR2 as YYDKDF (reference sequence). This CDR3 is built from 15 residues. The CDR3 loop reads CATSPLGGRGDTQYF. CDR3 DNA sequence: TGCGCCACCAGCCCCCTGGGGGGACGAGGAGATACGCAGTATTTT.

The gene calls are TRBV7-6 and TRBJ1-1; the D is unclear. This CDR3 region has 15 residues. V lost 1 base and J 1 base, leaving 10 bases between the germline ends. Germline-derived CDR1 and CDR2 are SGHVS and FNYEAQ. The CDR3 sequence: CASSLGTRENTEAFF. In nucleotides, the CDR3 is TGTGCCAGCAGCTTAGGAACGAGAGAGAACACTGAAGCTTTCTTT.

In its sample, this clonotype was seen a few times. The CDR3 spells CASIINLQETQYF. DNA of the CDR3: TGTGCCAGCATCATTAACCTCCAAGAGACCCAGTACTTC. This chain joins TRBV2 and TRBJ2-5; D not certain. Germline V gene sequence: CDR1 SNHLY, CDR2 FYNNEI. V was pared by 7 bases and J by 1 base, with 10 bases between. The CDR3 contains 13 residues.

The chain joins TRBV5-1 to TRBJ2-1; D tentatively fits TRBD1 or TRBD2 (6 bases each). Germline V gene data show CDR1 as SGHRS and CDR2 as YFSETQ. CDR3 length: 15 amino acids. Trimming cost V 0 bases and J 3 bases, with 10 bases left between them. The CDR3 region has the DNA TGCGCCAGCAGCTTGGAGGGGGGCGACTACAATGAGCAGTTCTTC. It is translated as CASSLEGGDYNEQFF.

The V and J genes are TRBV12-3 or TRBV12-4 and TRBJ1-6; D gene uncertain. The CDR3 covers 13 residues. V was cut by 6 bases and J by 6 bases, with 9 bases left in between. The CDR3 spells CASSSTVNSPLHF. The CDR3 nucleotides are TGTGCCAGCAGCTCGACCGTTAATTCACCCCTCCACTTT.

This clonotype appeared a few times. V gene TRBV7-8 combines with J gene TRBJ2-1, with D perhaps assigned TRBD1 or TRBD2 (5 bases each). Germline V gene data show CDR1 as SGHVS and CDR2 as FQNEAQ. With 5 bases removed from V and 0 bases from J, the gap between germline ends came to 17 bases. The CDR3 runs 17 residues. Here the CDR3 DNA reads TGTGCCAGCAGCCCCCGGGGCGGGCCGAGCTCCTACAATGAGCAGTTCTTC. Protein: CASSPRGGPSSYNEQFF.

This chain links TRBV27 with TRBJ1-5, with D hard to call. CDR1 MNHEY and CDR2 SMNVEV come from the germline V gene (reference sequence). The CDR3 contains 14 residues. Trimming shortened V by 6 bases and J by 2 bases, and 11 bases separated the two germline ends. The CDR3 sequence is CASSPGMGNQPQHF. The CDR3, as DNA: TGTGCCAGCAGCCCCGGGATGGGCAATCAGCCCCAGCATTTT.

The sample holds a few counts of this clonotype. CDR3 protein: CSAPTDNYGYTF. The CDR3 coding sequence is TGCAGTGCTCCGACGGATAACTATGGCTACACCTTC. The chain employs TRBV20-1 and TRBJ1-2, with unresolved D. The V gene lost 5 bases and the J gene lost 1 base, with 8 bases spanning the gap. The CDR3 loop spans 12 amino acids. Germline V gives CDR1 DFQATT, CDR2 SNEGSKA (reference sequence).

The rearrangement links TRBV9 to TRBJ2-3; D is undetermined. The V end lost 1 base, the J end lost 0 bases, and 6 bases lay between the germline ends. Germline V gene sequence: CDR1 SGDLS, CDR2 YYNGEE. CDR3 length: 14 residues. This CDR3 reads CASSVSLSTDTQYF. The CDR3 DNA reads as TGTGCCAGCAGCGTATCCCTTAGCACAGATACGCAGTATTTT.